This note documents a single T cell receptor beta chain sequence. Sequencing used immunoSEQ multiplex PCR; TCRdb keeps in-frame clones, though not all of them. The sample records about 150,000 clones, 80% to 95% being singletons. The CDR3 is 16 amino acids. The V segment lost 2 bases and the J segment 6 bases; nucleotides outside the gene matches: 8. Germline V gives CDR1 SGDLS, CDR2 YYNGEE. This entry is derived from a study of T cell responses to AZD1222 COVID-19 vaccine. This sample comprised peripheral blood, obtained 28 days after the second AZD1222 dose. The sequence was collected from an adult who received the AZD1222 COVID-19 vaccine. This rearrangement joins TRBV9 to TRBJ1-6; 7 positions match TRBD1. CDR3 sequence: CASSVPSAGGNSPLHF. The CDR3 region has the DNA TGTGCCAGCAGCGTTCCCTCGGCAGGGGGTAATTCACCCCTCCACTTT.